This note documents a single T cell receptor (beta chain) sequence. This clone occurred a few times. Its target antigen remains unknown. It has no much larger one-base neighbor in the sample; base qualities were not kept. This sample is drawn from a study of cytomegalovirus exposure and HLA in healthy donors (dated by TCRdb to 2016 to 2017). Context from the whole study: An earlier analysis of roughly 500 of the donors reported 250 to 350 Gb of sequence data and 117 million unique TCR beta sequences from around 200 million T cells. About 320 gigabases of sequencing data and some 85 million unique TCR sequences were included in an early release covering several hundred HLA-typed donors. Among the approximately 400 genotyped donors, under 90% belonged to the genetic ancestry cluster associated with self-reported Caucasian donors. The study aimed to test whether cataloging public T cell receptors could reveal signatures of past pathogen exposure. The T cell repertoires of under 700 subjects were profiled by immunosequencing and related to cytomegalovirus serostatus. In addition to the first cohort of roughly 700 subjects, a separate validation cohort of 120 different subjects was used. High-throughput TCR immunosequencing, statistical association of individual TCRs with disease status, and machine learning were combined to predict cytomegalovirus infection status. In a later analysis, previously published TCR beta repertoires from hundreds of donors were re-analyzed and high-resolution HLA genotyping was added so that TCR occurrence patterns could be studied. Rather than drawing on any new phenotypic data, the later analysis identified candidate immune exposures from TCR beta sequences and the way those sequences occurred across donors. An earlier analysis of 587 of the donors applied high-throughput TCR beta sequencing to assess whether each TCR beta V gene segment acted as functional or pseudogenic. Donor age, sex, ethnicity and CMV serostatus were compiled alongside the repertoire data. Genome-wide SNP genotypes for about 65% of the 666 donors were used in a later genetic analysis, which treated that subset as a discovery cohort. Every repertoire in the discovery cohort had been generated on one and the same sequencing platform. HLA typing included class I and class II loci at four-digit resolution. The number of donors typed differed by locus, with roughly 629-640 for A, B, C, DRB1 and DQB1, 522 for DQA1, 600 to 610 for DPA1, and roughly 450 for DPB1. Because of strong linkage in the cohort, five DR-DQ haplotypes were treated as single units for association and clustering. On average, roughly 250,000 unique TCR beta nucleotide sequences were sequenced per donor among 300 to 500 genotyped donors of the cohort, with 15% to 20% of those sequences being non-productive. Findings and caveats that apply to the study as a whole: Specific HLA alleles were associated with over 15,000 TCR beta sequences at a false discovery rate of 0.05 in a later analysis. In a later analysis, several top co-occurrence clusters were reported to appear linked to parvovirus B19, influenza, CMV and Epstein-Barr virus. In a later analysis, HLA-associated TCR beta chains showed more clonal expansion and lower generation probabilities than non-associated chains that were equally common. When HLA alleles, especially DR and DQ, strongly co-occurred, attributing TCR associations to individual alleles was difficult. Linkage disequilibrium might explain the correlated functional status among segregating V segments, but an unknown experimental factor could not be ruled out. It was suggested by the authors that the approach could potentially be generalized to other disease states and immunological phenotypes. A further reported finding was that TCR beta sequences accurately predicted the HLA-A and HLA-B alleles for most subjects in the first cohort. Presence/absence analyses assumed roughly uniform sequencing depth across donors, an assumption that may not hold. In a later analysis, TCR association rates were found to vary across HLA loci, with the most associated TCRs seen for DRB1 alleles and the fewest for HLA-C alleles. In vitro tests confirmed that a few of the cytomegalovirus-associated TCR beta chains recognize cytomegalovirus antigens. About 17 rarely observed V segments, including chromosome 9 orphons, were excluded from the earlier analysis of a few hundred of the donors because counts were too low. Compared with the roughly 700-donor mean, donors in an Asian-associated ancestry cluster had fewer N-insertions in productive TCRs, according to a later genetic analysis. The cohort was sequenced for TCR beta chains only, and without alpha or paired-chain data the features that could be detected were limited. The sequencing pipeline was judged likely to have produced a cluster of highly shared sequence variants as a technical artifact. A total of about 180 TCR beta chains were listed by the study as associated with cytomegalovirus. A later genetic analysis associated a missense DCLRE1C variant with V-gene and J-gene trimming of TCR beta chains, and an independent cohort replicated the association. In an earlier analysis of under 600 of the donors, most TCR beta V segments were observed in productive rearrangements about 87% or about 30% of the time, broadly matching IMGT annotations. Some IMGT-functional V segments, including TRBV6-2 and TRBV6-3, could not be distinguished by the 87-base-pair reads and were therefore excluded. Immune exposure information for the cohort was limited to CMV serostatus. The classifier was reported to diagnose cytomegalovirus status with high specificity and sensitivity in both the original cohort and the validation cohort. Most TCR sequences were seen in very few donors, while some public TCRs were found in many individuals. Because HLA typing was missing for some donors at each locus, association tests included only the typed subset. According to a later analysis, most CMV-associated TCR beta chains appeared to be HLA-restricted, and the HLA associations seemed to be driven largely by CMV exposure.

The CDR3 holds 15 amino acids from the cysteine to the phenylalanine. Only the CDR3 DNA stays, 45 bases, in frame from base 1. From a lookup of the germline V gene, CDR1 and CDR2 are MNHNS and SASEGT. V sheds 4 bases and J sheds 6 bases, leaving 16 bases between their ends. The cohort consisted of 600 to 700 healthy bone marrow donors. All cohort members were sampled while nominally healthy, although unrecorded immune exposures were likely present. The donor was CMV seronegative and belonged to the group of over 300 seronegative cohort members. Each donor provided a peripheral blood sample, and peripheral blood mononuclear cells were used for TCR beta sequencing. Genomic DNA was extracted from the blood cell samples with the Qiagen DNeasy Blood Extraction Kit. Receptor libraries were prepared by the immunoSEQ multiplex PCR assay. A mixture of 60 forward primers for TCR Vbeta segments and 13 reverse primers for TCR Jbeta segments was used in the multiplex PCR. The CDR3 region of rearranged TCR beta genes was amplified from genomic DNA with a multiplex PCR assay. The amplified TCR beta libraries were sequenced on the Illumina HiSeq System as 87-base-pair reads. The paper's data handling went like this. In a later analysis, some 80 million unique TCR beta chains were counted across the roughly 670 repertoires, and roughly 9.9 million of these chains were shared by at least two donors. Raw reads were error-corrected and collapsed into unique sequences by a nearest-neighbor algorithm in which closely related sequences were merged to remove PCR and sequencing errors. Alignment of CDR3 sequences to IMGT reference sequences was used to assign V, D and J gene segments. For a sequence to be retained, a match of at least six nucleotides to both a V gene segment and a J gene segment was required. A rearrangement was called productive if the CDR3 had no stop codons and remained in frame with V and J, and every other rearrangement was called non-productive. CDR3 was defined by IMGT convention, running from the second conserved V-encoded cysteine to the conserved J-encoded phenylalanine. The earlier analysis of a few hundred of the donors excluded sequences that lacked an unambiguous match to a single V gene segment. In an earlier analysis of some 590 of the donors, a V segment was called functional when productive rearrangements were above 56.7%, and segregating when the standard deviation between donors exceeded 5%. To diagnose cytomegalovirus status from the catalog of TCR beta chain sequences, a statistical classification framework was built. In a later analysis, V and J genes were assigned by comparing TCR nucleotide sequences against IMGT/GENE-DB human TR gene sequences. The TCRdist pipeline was used in a later analysis to assign CDR3 sequences and most-parsimonious VDJ recombination scenarios. In a later analysis, every TCR beta chain was defined by the combination of its CDR3 amino acid sequence and its V-gene family, and reads without a unique V-gene family were dropped. To address suspected cross-contamination and a sequencing artifact, a later analysis removed 592 highly shared, low-generation-probability nucleotide sequences. For each public chain, a later analysis derived a clonal expansion index from normalized ranks of inferred template counts within each repertoire. In a later analysis, generation probabilities were computed using a VDJ recombination model fitted to out-of-frame rearrangements, and the results were checked against IGoR. In a later analysis, hypergeometric tests were used to score TCR-TCR, TCR-HLA and TCR-CMV co-occurrence, with a repertoire-size bias correction applied to TCR pairs. False discovery rates were estimated in a later analysis by permuting HLA or CMV assignments 20 times. In a later analysis, co-occurring TCRs were grouped using DBSCAN, and TCRdist sequence similarity was added for clustering within HLA-allele-positive subsets. For co-occurrence clustering, repertoires with fewer than 30,000 or more than 120,000 public chains were excluded, along with 5 or 6 repertoires with anomalous nucleotide sharing. Imported from immuneACCESS, the table was reduced by TCRdb to in-frame sequences with V and J called. These copies leave out some clones; in studies compared against another copy, an unresolved V gene accounts for under half, and the cause of the remainder is not known. From that table come the V and J calls and clone size; the DNA was used to work out D and trimming. The sample includes 150,000 to 200,000 clones, with around 83% observed a single time. The ten top clones hold about 1.6% of the sample.

The receptor comes from a man aged 50-60 years in good health and CMV-seronegative. The sample consisted of PBMCs. The chain was built from TRBV6-1 and TRBJ2-1, with a weak D call of TRBD2 (6 bases match). The CDR3 region: CASSGREYSVNEQFF. The DNA is as follows: TGTGCCAGCAGTGGACGGGAGTATAGCGTCAATGAGCAGTTCTTC.